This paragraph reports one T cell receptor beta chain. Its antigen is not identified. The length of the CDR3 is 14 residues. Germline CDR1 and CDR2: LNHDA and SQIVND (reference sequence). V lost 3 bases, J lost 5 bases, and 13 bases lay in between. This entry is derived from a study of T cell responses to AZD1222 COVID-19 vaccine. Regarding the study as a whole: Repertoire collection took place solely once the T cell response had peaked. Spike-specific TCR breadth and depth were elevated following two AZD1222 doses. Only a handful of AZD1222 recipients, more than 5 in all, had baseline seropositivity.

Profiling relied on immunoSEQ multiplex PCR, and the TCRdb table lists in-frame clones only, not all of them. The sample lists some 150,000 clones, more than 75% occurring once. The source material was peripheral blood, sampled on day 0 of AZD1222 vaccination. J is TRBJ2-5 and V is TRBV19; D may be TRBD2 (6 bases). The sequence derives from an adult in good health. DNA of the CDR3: TGTGCCAGTAGTATCGCGGGGCCAAAGGAGACCCAGTACTTC. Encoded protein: CASSIAGPKETQYF.